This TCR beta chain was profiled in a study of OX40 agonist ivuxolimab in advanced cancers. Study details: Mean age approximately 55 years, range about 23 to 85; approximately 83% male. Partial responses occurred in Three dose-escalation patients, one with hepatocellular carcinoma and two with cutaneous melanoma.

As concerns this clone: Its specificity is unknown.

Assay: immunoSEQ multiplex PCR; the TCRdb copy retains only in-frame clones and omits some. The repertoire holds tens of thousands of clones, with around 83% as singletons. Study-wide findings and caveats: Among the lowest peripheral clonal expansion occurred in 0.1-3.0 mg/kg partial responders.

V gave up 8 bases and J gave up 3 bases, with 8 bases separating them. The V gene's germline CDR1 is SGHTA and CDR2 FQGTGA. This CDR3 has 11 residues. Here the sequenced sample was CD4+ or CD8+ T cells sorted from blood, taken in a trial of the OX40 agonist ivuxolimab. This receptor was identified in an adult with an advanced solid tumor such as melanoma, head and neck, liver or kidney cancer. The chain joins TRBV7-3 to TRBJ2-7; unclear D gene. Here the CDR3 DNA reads TGTGCCAGCGGCTCCAACTACGAGCAGTACTTC. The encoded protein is CASGSNYEQYF.